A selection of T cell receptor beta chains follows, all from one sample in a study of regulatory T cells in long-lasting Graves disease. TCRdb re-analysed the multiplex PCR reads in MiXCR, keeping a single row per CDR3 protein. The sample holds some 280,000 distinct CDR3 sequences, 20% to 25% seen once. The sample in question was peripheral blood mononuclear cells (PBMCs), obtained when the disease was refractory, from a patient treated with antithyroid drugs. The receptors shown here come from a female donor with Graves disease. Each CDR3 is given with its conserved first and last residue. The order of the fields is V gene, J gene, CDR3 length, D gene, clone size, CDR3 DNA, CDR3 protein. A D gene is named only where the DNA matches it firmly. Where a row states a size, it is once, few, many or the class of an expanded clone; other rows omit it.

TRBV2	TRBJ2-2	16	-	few	TGTGCCAGCAGTGACCCCAGGGTATCGGGCACCGGGGAGCTGTTTTTT	CASSDPRVSGTGELFF
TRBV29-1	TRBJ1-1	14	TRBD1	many	TGCAGCGTTCGACAGGGGGCGAAGGACACTGAAGCTTTCTTT	CSVRQGAKDTEAFF
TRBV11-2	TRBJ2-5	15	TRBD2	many	TGTGCCAGCAGCTTAGGTAGCGGGAGAGGAGAGACCCAGTACTTC	CASSLGSGRGETQYF
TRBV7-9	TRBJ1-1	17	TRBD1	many	TGTGCCAGCAGCTCAGGCCCGGGACAGGGGGCGCGGACTGAAGCTTTCTTT	CASSSGPGQGARTEAFF
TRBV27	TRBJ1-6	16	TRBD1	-	TGTGCCAGCAGACCTCAGGGGGCTAGGGGTAATTCACCCCTCCACTTT	CASRPQGARGNSPLHF
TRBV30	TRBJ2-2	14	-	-	TGTGCCTGTACCCCCCCGACGAACACCGGGGAGCTGTTTTTT	CACTPPTNTGELFF
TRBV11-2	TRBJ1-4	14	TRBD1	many	TGTGCCAGCAGCCTCCCGCGGGGGCAGGGGGAACTGTTTTTT	CASSLPRGQGELFF
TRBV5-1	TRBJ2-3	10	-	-	TGCGCCATCCAGGGGGATACGCAGTATTTT	CAIQGDTQYF
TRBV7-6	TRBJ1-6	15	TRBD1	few	TGTGCCAGCAGCCGCGAGGGACAGGGCGGATCACCCCTCCACTTT	CASSREGQGGSPLHF
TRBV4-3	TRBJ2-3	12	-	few	TGCGCCAGCAGCCAAGGGCAAGATACGCAGTATTTT	CASSQGQDTQYF
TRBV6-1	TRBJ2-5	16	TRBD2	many	TGTGCCAGCAGTGAAGGGGTAGCGGGACACCAAGAGACCCAGTACTTC	CASSEGVAGHQETQYF
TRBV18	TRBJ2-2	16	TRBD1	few	TGTGCCAGCTCACCACGTTCGACAGGGGACACCGGGGAGCTGTTTTTT	CASSPRSTGDTGELFF
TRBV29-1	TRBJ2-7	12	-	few	TGCAGCGCCGGGACGAACTCCTACGAGCAGTACTTC	CSAGTNSYEQYF
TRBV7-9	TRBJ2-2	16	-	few	TGTGCCAGCAGCTTCCCCACAGGGTTAGGCACCGGGGAGCTGTTTTTT	CASSFPTGLGTGELFF
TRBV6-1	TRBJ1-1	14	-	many	TGTGCCAGTTACCTCCGGGCAATGAACACTGAAGCTTTCTTT	CASYLRAMNTEAFF
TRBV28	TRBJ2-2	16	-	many	TGTGCCAGCAGGAGAACCGGGACTGCGAACACCGGGGAGCTGTTTTTT	CASRRTGTANTGELFF
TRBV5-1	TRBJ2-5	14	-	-	TGCGCCAGCAGCTTGCTTCCAGGGAAAGAGACCCAGTACTTC	CASSLLPGKETQYF
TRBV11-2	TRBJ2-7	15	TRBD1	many	TGTGCCAGCAGCCTTAACCGGGACAGCACCTACGAGCAGTACTTC	CASSLNRDSTYEQYF
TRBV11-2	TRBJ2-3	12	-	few	TGTGCCAGCAGCCGCGTGGCGGATACGCGGTATTTT	CASSRVADTRYF
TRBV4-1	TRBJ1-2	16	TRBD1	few	TGCGCCAGCAGCCAACCGGGACAGGGGATTAATCTCGGCTACACCTTC	CASSQPGQGINLGYTF
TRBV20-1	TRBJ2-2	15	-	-	TGCAGTGCTAGTGACCAGCGTGCGAACACCGGGGAGCTGTTTTTT	CSASDQRANTGELFF
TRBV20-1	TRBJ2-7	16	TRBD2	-	TGCAGTGCTAGAGATCGCATGAGCGGGAAATCCTACGAGCAGTACTTC	CSARDRMSGKSYEQYF
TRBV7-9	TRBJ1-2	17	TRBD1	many	TGTGCCAGCAGCTCCGAACCCGGGACAGGGAAGGTTCGTGGCTACACCTTC	CASSSEPGTGKVRGYTF
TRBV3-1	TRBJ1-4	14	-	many	TGTGCCAGCAGCCCACGACAGCCTAATGAAAAACTGTTTTTT	CASSPRQPNEKLFF
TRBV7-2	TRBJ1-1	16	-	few	TGTGCCAGCAGCTTAGCGCCCACAGGGAGCGGATCTGAAGCTTTCTTT	CASSLAPTGSGSEAFF
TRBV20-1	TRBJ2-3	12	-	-	TGCAGTGCTAGGAGGAGCACAGATACGCAGTATTTT	CSARRSTDTQYF
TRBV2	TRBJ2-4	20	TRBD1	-	TGTGCCAGCAGCGAACATCCAGCCGGGACAGGGGTTTTTTCGGGAAACATTCAGTACTTC	CASSEHPAGTGVFSGNIQYF
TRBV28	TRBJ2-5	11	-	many	TGTGCCAGCGGTGTGGGCGAGACCCAGTACTTC	CASGVGETQYF
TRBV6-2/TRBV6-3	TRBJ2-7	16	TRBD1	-	TGTGCCAGCAGTTACGGCCCGGGACAGAGCTCCCACGAGCAGTACTTC	CASSYGPGQSSHEQYF
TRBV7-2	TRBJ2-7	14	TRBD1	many	TGTGCCAGCAGCACCCGACAGGGAACCTACGAGCAATACTTC	CASSTRQGTYEQYF
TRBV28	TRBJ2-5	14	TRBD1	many	TGTGCCAGCAGCCACGGACAGGGAGGAGAGACCCAGTACTTC	CASSHGQGGETQYF
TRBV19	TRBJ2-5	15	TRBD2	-	TGTGCCAGTAGTATGGGACTAGCGGGATACGAGACCCAGTACTTC	CASSMGLAGYETQYF
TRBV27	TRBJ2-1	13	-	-	TGTGCCAGCAGTTTTCAAGCGGATAATGAGCAGTTCTTC	CASSFQADNEQFF
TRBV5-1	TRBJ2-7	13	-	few	TGCGCCAGCAGCTTGGTTGGGGTAAGCGAGCAGTACTTC	CASSLVGVSEQYF
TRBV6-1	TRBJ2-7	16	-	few	TGTGCCAGCAGCCTTATGGGGCGGGAAGGTTCCTACGAGCAGTACTTC	CASSLMGREGSYEQYF
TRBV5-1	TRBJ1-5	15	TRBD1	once	TGCGCCAGCAGCTTGGGGACAGGGGACAATCAGCCCCAGCATTTT	CASSLGTGDNQPQHF
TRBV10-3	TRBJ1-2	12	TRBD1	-	TGTGCCATCAGCACTGGACAGGGGGGCTACACCTTC	CAISTGQGGYTF
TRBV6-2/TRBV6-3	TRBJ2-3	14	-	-	TGTGCCAGCAGTTCGTCAGGACTCACAGATACGCAGTATTTT	CASSSSGLTDTQYF
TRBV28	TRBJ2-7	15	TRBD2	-	TGTGCCAGCAGTTTTGGACTAGCGCGTCCCTACGAGCAGTACTTC	CASSFGLARPYEQYF
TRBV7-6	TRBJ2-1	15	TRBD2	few	TGTGCCAGCAGCCCCGGGACTAGGGAAGACAATGAGCAGTTCTTC	CASSPGTREDNEQFF
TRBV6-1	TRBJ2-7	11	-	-	TGTGCCAGCAGAGCAGGTAACGAGCAGTACTTC	CASRAGNEQYF
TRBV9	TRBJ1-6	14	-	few	TGTGCCAGCAGCGTAGAAGACATGAGGTCACCCCTCCACTTT	CASSVEDMRSPLHF
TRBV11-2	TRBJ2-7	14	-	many	TGTGCCAGCCAGGAGTCGTGGAGGCCCTACGAGCAGTACTTC	CASQESWRPYEQYF
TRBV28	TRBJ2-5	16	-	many	TGTGCCAGCAGTTTACGCCTTGGGGCAGGACAAGAGACCCAGTACTTC	CASSLRLGAGQETQYF
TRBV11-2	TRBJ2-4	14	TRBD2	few	TGTGCCAGCAGCTTAGTGGCCGTGGGGGGGATTCAGTACTTC	CASSLVAVGGIQYF
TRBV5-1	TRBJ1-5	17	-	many	TGCGCCAGCAGCTTGACGGAGGGCCCGTATAGCAATCAGCCCCAGCATTTT	CASSLTEGPYSNQPQHF
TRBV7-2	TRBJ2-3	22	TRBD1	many	TGTGCCAGCAGCTTAAACGCTTTGCGGACAGGGTCTTCGAGGCCCCACACAGATACGCAGTATTTT	CASSLNALRTGSSRPHTDTQYF
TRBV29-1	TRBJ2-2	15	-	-	TGCAGCGTTGATGTTGGAGGAACGAACACCGGGGAGCTGTTTTTT	CSVDVGGTNTGELFF
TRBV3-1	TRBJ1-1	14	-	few	TGTGCCAGCAGCCAAGAGTCGCGGTGGACTGAAGCTTTCTTT	CASSQESRWTEAFF
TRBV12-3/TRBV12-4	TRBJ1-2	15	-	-	TGTGCCAGCAGTTTTACAGGACACCCAGAAGGAGGCTACACCTTC	CASSFTGHPEGGYTF
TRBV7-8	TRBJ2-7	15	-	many	TGTGCCAGCAGCCTCTTACAACGCTTCTCCTACGAGCAGTACTTC	CASSLLQRFSYEQYF
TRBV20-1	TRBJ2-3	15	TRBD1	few	TGCAGTGCTAGATGGGCGACAGGGGGGCCAGATACGCAGTATTTT	CSARWATGGPDTQYF
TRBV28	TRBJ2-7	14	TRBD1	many	TGTGCCAGCAGCCCTGGGGACAGGGGCGGCGAGCAGTACTTC	CASSPGDRGGEQYF